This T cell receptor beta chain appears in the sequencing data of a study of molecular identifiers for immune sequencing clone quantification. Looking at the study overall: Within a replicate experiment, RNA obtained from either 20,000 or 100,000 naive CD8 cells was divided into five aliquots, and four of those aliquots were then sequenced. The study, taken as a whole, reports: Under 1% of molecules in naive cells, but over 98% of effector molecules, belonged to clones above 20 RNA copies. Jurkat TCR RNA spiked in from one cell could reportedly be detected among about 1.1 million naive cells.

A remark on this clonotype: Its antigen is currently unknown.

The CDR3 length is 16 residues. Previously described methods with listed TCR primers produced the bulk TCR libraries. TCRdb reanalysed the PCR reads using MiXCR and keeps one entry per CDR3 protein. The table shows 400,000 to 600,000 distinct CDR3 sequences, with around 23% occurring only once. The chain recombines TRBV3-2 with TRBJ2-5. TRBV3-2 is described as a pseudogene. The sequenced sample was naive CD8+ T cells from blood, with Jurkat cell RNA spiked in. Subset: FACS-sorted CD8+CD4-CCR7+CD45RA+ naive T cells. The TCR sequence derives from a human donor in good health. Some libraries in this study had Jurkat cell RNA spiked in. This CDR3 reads CASSQDLASGQETQYF. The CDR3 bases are TGTGCCAGCAGCCAAGATTTGGCTAGCGGGCAAGAGACCCAGTACTTC.